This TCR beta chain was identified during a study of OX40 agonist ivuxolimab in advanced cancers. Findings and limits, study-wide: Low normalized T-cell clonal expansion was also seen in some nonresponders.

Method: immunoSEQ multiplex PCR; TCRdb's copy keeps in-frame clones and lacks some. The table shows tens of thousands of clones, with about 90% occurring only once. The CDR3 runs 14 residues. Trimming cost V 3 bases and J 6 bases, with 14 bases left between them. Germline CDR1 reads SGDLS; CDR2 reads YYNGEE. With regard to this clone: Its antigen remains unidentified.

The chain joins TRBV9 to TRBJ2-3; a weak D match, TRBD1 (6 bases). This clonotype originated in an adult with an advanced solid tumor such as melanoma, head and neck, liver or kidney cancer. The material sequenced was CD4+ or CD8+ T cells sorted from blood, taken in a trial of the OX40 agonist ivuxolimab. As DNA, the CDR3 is TGTGCCAGCAGCGCCACAGGGCTTCTGGATACGCAGTATTTT. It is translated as CASSATGLLDTQYF.